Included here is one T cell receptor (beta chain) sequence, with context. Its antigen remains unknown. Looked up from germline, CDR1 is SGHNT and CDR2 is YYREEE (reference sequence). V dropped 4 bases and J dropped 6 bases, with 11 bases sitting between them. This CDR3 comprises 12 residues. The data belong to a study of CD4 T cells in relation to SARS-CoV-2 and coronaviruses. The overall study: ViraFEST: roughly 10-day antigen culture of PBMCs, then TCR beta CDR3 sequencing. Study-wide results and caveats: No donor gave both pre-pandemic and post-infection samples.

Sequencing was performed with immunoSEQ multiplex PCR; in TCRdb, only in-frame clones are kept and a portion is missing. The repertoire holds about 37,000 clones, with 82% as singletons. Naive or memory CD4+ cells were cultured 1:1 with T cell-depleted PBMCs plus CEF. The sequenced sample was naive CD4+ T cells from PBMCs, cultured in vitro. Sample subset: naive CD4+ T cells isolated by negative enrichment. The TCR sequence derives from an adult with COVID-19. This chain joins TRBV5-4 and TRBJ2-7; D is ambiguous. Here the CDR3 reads CASSITLGEQYF. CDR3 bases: TGTGCCAGCAGCATTACCCTGGGCGAGCAGTACTTC.